This record looks at one T cell receptor (beta chain) sequence and its context. CDR1 is DFQATT, CDR2 SNEGSKA, per germline (reference sequence). This CDR3 is 13 amino acids long. Trimming took off 6 bases at V and 2 bases at J, with 11 bases between the two ends. The sample belongs to a study of prognosis after radiotherapy for stage I lung cancer. Study background: Newly diagnosed primary stage I lung tumors occurred in roughly 13 patients, and oligometastatic NSCLC after surgical resection of the primary tumor occurred in 4 or 5.

With two-round multiplex PCR, TCR beta CDR3 sequences were amplified from genomic DNA. The use of primers specific to each TRBV and TRBJ gene characterized first-round PCR. One entry per CDR3 protein results from TCRdb running MiXCR on the multiplex PCR reads. The sample includes about 28,000 distinct CDR3 sequences, around 30% of them seen just once. The specimen comprised PBMCs, sampled before or after stereotactic body radiation therapy (not recorded which). The TCR was taken from a donor aged 50 or older with non-small cell lung cancer. V usage is TRBV20-1 and J usage is TRBJ2-4; D is uncertain. CDR3 DNA sequence: TGCAGTGCCCATCTAGATACCAAAAACATTCAGTACTTC. This codes for CSAHLDTKNIQYF.